The 9 T cell receptor beta chains in this list originate from one sample, sequenced in a study of blood T cell repertoires in COVID-19. TCRdb keeps only in-frame clones here, not all; method: immunoSEQ multiplex PCR. The sample includes 150,000 or so clones, roughly 90% seen only once; the top ten take approximately 4.5%. Sequenced: PBMCs or T cells enriched from blood (not recorded which). The receptor source for this set is a man in his forties or fifties who had recovered from COVID-19.

The genes are TRBV3-1 (or the pseudogene TRBV3-2) and TRBJ1-4; TRBD1 aligns across 7 bases. V dropped 2 bases and J dropped 11; count of bases not matched to a gene: 8. Germline CDR1 and CDR2: LGHDT and YNNKEL (reference sequence). CDR3 length: 14 amino acids. The CDR3 DNA reads as TGTGCCAGCAGCCAAAGGGGACAGCTGCAGAAACTGTTTTTT. Translated, it gives CASSQRGQLQKLFF.

The gene calls are TRBV12-3 or TRBV12-4 and TRBJ1-3; D unresolved. With 2 bases removed from V and 7 bases from J, the gap between germline ends came to 6 bases. This CDR3 has 12 amino acids. The CDR3 nucleotides read TGTGCCAGCAGTTTATTCGGTAACACCATATATTTT. It yields the protein CASSLFGNTIYF.

This chain connects TRBV28 to TRBJ1-3; weak D call: TRBD1 (5 bases). The CDR3 contains 15 residues. Trimming pared 5 bases from V and 4 bases from J, leaving 15 bases between. Germline CDR1 MDHEN, CDR2 SYDVKM. The CDR3 DNA reads as TGTGCCAGCAGTGAGTCCAGGGTAGGCGGAAACACCATATATTTT. Protein sequence: CASSESRVGGNTIYF.

The CDR3 DNA follows: TGCGCCAGCAGCTTGATCTCGGGAACCTACGAGCAGTACTTC. It translates to CASSLISGTYEQYF. V is TRBV5-1 and J is TRBJ2-7, with D possibly being TRBD2 (5 bases). CDR1 is SGHRS and CDR2 is YFSETQ in the germline V gene. This CDR3 is built from 14 residues. Between the trimmed V and J ends, which lost 1 base and 2 bases, there was a span of 10 bases.

This rearrangement joins TRBV9 to TRBJ2-3; tentative D call: TRBD1 (5 bases). V shed 1 base and J shed 4 bases, with 16 bases lying between them. The CDR3 runs to 16 residues. The germline CDR1 and CDR2 sequences are SGDLS and YYNGEE. CDR3 bases: TGTGCCAGCAGCGTAAGGGGTGGGCCTTCTTCAGATACGCAGTATTTT. Translation gives CASSVRGGPSSDTQYF.

This chain links TRBV27 with TRBJ1-5; no reliable D call. The V and J ends lost 1 base and 9 bases respectively, with 10 bases between them. This CDR3 is 13 amino acids long. Germline CDR1 reads MNHEY; CDR2 reads SMNVEV (reference sequence). The CDR3 spells CASSLWAIGPQHF. The CDR3 DNA follows: TGTGCCAGCAGTTTATGGGCAATTGGGCCCCAGCATTTT.

This rearrangement joins TRBV7-9 to TRBJ2-5, with D maybe TRBD2 (6 bases). Germline loops: CDR1 SEHNR, CDR2 FQNEAQ (reference sequence). This CDR3 contains 16 residues. V lost 5 bases, J lost 2 bases, and 18 bases lay in between. This CDR3 reads CASSGPEWTTQETQYF. The CDR3 DNA follows: TGTGCCAGCAGCGGACCAGAATGGACTACTCAAGAGACCCAGTACTTC.

The rearrangement joins TRBV12-5 to TRBJ2-2; unclear D gene. The CDR3 is made up of 14 amino acids. Per germline, CDR1 LGHNT and CDR2 FRNRAP. Trimming took off 6 bases at V and 4 bases at J, with 12 bases between the two ends. CDR3 residues: CASGPLRPTGELFF. The CDR3 nucleotides read TGTGCTAGTGGCCCTCTGCGTCCCACCGGGGAGCTGTTTTTT.

This chain joins TRBV9 and TRBJ2-1; 8 nucleotides line up with TRBD2. V lost 3 bases and J lost 6; bases outside the gene matches: 11. The CDR3 contains 16 residues. The germline V gene has CDR1 SGDLS and CDR2 YYNGEE. The CDR3 loop is CASSAVGTSGLNEQFF. The CDR3 DNA follows: TGTGCCAGCAGCGCGGTGGGTACTAGCGGACTCAATGAGCAGTTCTTC.